This T cell receptor beta chain was profiled in a study of Graves' ophthalmopathy and Graves' hyperthyroidism. Ten or more counts support this clonotype. Per the germline V gene, CDR1 is DFQATT and CDR2 is SNEGSKA (reference sequence). The CDR3 contains 11 residues. V dropped 0 bases and J dropped 11 bases, with 11 bases sitting between them. Scientists amplified the TCR beta CDR3 regions from RNA transcripts. The first-round RT-PCR employed HTBI primers together with the Qiagen OneStep RT-PCR kit. A multiplex PCR was then performed as the second round. TCRdb independently ran MiXCR on the multiplex PCR reads; one entry per CDR3 protein. The data show about 220,000 distinct CDR3 sequences, with about 22% seen just once and around 45% held by the top ten.

J is TRBJ2-7 and V is TRBV20-1; the D gene is possibly TRBD2 (5 bases). The receptor was derived from a woman between 45 and 60 years old with Graves' ophthalmopathy. The specimen was peripheral blood. The CDR3 spells CSARDQASKYF. CDR3 bases: TGCAGTGCTAGAGATCAAGCTAGCAAGTACTTC.